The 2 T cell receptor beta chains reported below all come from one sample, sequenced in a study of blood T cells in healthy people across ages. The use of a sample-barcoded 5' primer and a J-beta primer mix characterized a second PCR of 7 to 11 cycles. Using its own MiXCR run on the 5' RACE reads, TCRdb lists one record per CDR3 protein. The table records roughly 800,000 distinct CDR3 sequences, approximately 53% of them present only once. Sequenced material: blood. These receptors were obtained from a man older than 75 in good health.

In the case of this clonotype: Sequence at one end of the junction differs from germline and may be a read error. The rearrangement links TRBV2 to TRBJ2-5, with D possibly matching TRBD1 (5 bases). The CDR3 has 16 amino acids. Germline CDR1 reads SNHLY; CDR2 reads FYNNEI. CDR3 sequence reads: CASNEGVRDFQETQYF. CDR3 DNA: TGTGCCAGCAATGAAGGGGTCAGAGACTTCCAAGAGACCCAGTACTTC.

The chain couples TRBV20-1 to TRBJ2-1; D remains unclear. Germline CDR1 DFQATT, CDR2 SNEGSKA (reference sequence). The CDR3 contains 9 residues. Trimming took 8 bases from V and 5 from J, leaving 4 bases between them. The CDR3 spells CSSNNEQFF. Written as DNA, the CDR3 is TGCAGTAGTAACAATGAGCAGTTCTTC.